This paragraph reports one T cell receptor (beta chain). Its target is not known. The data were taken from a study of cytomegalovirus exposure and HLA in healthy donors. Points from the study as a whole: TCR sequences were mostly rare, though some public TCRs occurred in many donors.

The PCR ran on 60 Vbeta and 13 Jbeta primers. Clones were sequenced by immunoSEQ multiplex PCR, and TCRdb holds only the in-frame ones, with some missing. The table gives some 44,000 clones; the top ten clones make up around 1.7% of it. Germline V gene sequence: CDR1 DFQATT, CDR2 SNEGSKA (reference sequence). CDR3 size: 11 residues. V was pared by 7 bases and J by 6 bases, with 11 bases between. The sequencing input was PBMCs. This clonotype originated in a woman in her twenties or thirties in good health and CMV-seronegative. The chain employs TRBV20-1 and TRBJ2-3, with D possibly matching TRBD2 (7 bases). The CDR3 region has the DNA TGCAGTGTGGGAGGGGGGGATACGCAGTATTTT. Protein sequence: CSVGGGDTQYF.